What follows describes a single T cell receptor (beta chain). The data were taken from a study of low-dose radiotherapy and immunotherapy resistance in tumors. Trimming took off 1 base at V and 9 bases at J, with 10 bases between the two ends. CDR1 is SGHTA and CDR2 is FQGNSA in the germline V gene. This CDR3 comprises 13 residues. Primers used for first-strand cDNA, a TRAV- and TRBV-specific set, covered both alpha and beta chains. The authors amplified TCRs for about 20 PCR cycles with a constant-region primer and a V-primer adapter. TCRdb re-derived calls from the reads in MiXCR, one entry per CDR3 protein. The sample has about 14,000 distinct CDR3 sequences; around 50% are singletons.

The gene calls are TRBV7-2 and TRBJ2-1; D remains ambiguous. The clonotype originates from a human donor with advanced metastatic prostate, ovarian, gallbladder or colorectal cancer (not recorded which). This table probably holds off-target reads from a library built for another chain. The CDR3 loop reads CASSLVFHGEQFF. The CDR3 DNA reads TGTGCCAGCAGCTTAGTATTTCACGGTGAGCAGTTCTTC. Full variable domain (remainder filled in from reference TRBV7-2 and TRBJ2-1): GAGVSQSPSNKVTEKGKDVELRCDPISGHTALYWYRQSLGQGLEFLIYFQGNSAPDKSGLPSDRFSAERTGGSVSTLTIQRTQQEDSAVYLCASSLVFHGEQFFGPGTRLTVL.